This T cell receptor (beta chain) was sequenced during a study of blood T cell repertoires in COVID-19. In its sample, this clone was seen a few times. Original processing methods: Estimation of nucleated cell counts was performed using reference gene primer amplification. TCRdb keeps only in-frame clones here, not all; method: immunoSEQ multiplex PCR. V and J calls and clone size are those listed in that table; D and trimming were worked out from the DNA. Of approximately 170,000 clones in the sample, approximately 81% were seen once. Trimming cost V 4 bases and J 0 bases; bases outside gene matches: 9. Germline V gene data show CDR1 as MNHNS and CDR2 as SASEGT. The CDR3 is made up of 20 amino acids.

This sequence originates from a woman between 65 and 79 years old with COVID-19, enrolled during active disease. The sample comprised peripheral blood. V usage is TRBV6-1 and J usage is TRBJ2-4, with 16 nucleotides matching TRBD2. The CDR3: CASSASGTSGRAGAKNIQYF. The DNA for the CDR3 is TGTGCCAGCAGTGCATCCGGGACTAGCGGGAGGGCCGGAGCCAAAAACATTCAGTACTTC.